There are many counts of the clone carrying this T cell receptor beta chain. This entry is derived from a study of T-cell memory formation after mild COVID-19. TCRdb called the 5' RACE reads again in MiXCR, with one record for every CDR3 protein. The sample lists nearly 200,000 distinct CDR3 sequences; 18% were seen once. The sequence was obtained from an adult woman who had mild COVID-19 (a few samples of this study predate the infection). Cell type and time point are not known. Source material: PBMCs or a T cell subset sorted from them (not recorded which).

The CDR3 reads CASSLELSGHNEQFF. The CDR3 DNA reads as TGTGCCAGCAGTTTGGAATTATCGGGGCACAATGAGCAGTTCTTC. The chain combines TRBV12-3 or TRBV12-4 with TRBJ2-1; D may match TRBD1 or TRBD2 (5 bases each). The V gene lost 3 bases and the J gene lost 5 bases, with 14 bases spanning the gap. The CDR3 is 15 residues long.